Shown below are 14 T cell receptor beta chains from a single sample sequenced in a study of blood T cell repertoires in COVID-19. Clones were read by immunoSEQ multiplex PCR, and TCRdb kept only the in-frame ones, dropping some. The profile shows under 300,000 clones, about four fifths of them singletons. The sequenced sample consisted of peripheral blood. The receptors come from an older man with acute or convalescent COVID-19.

The chain employs TRBV11-2 and TRBJ2-3, with 8 bases aligning to TRBD2. The CDR3 has 16 amino acids. V trimming: 2 bases; J trimming: 0 bases; junction bases outside the gene matches: 4. CDR1 and CDR2 from the germline V gene are SGHAT and FQNNGV. CDR3 sequence reads: CASSLTGRASTDTQYF. The DNA of the CDR3 is TGTGCCAGCAGCTTAACCGGGAGGGCCAGCACAGATACGCAGTATTTT. Looking up the rest from reference TRBV11-2 and TRBJ2-3 gives the full variable domain: EAGVAQSPRYKIIEKRQSVAFWCNPISGHATLYWYQQILGQGPKLLIQFQNNGVVDDSQLPKDRFSAERLKGVDSTLKIQPAKLEDSAVYLCASSLTGRASTDTQYFGPGTRLTVL.

The V and J genes are TRBV29-1 and TRBJ2-3; maybe TRBD2 (6 bases). Germline V gene sequence: CDR1 SQVTM, CDR2 ANQGSEA. The CDR3 is 15 amino acids. V was pared by 6 bases and J by 2 bases, with 18 bases between. CDR3 sequence (DNA): TGCAGCGTCGCTGGGGCAAGCGGGCACACAGATACGCAGTATTTT. Amino acid sequence: CSVAGASGHTDTQYF.

A single count supports this clone. The chain carries TRBV28 and TRBJ1-1; 9 bases map to TRBD1. The CDR3 sequence is 17 residues long. Germline CDR1 MDHEN, CDR2 SYDVKM. V shed 7 bases, J shed 0 bases, and the junction held 12 bases outside the gene matches. As DNA, the CDR3 is TGTGCCAGCATGTCGGGAGGGACAGGGACCATGAACACTGAAGCTTTCTTT. As protein: CASMSGGTGTMNTEAFF.

V usage is TRBV7-6 and J usage is TRBJ2-7, with 15 bases identical to TRBD2. The CDR3 runs to 17 residues. Trimming removed 8 bases from V and 2 bases from J; junction bases left unmatched: 10. Germline CDR1 and CDR2: SGHVS and FNYEAQ. CDR3 sequence reads: CASHSGTSGRRAYEQYF. The DNA for the CDR3 is TGTGCCAGCCACTCGGGGACTAGCGGGAGGAGGGCCTACGAGCAGTACTTC.

About this clone itself: The sample has other DNA sequences that encode this CDR3 too. The chain carries TRBV4-1 and TRBJ1-5; D not certain. The V end lost 0 bases, the J end lost 2 bases, and 11 bases lay between the germline ends. This CDR3 contains 16 residues. CDR1 MGHRA and CDR2 YSYEKL come from the germline V gene. The CDR3 reads CASSQDTGGGNQPQHF. The CDR3 DNA is TGCGCCAGCAGCCAAGATACGGGCGGGGGCAATCAGCCCCAGCATTTT.

The rearrangement uses TRBV28 and TRBJ2-7; TRBD1 aligns across 11 bases. V was pared by 6 bases and J by 4 bases, with 5 bases of the junction left unmatched. Per germline, CDR1 MDHEN and CDR2 SYDVKM. This CDR3 spans 14 amino acids. DNA of the CDR3: TGTGCCAGCAGGGCCGGACAGGGGGCGTACGAGCAGTACTTC. Its protein is CASRAGQGAYEQYF. The full variable domain, its missing parts supplied by reference TRBV28 and TRBJ2-7, is DVKVTQSSRYLVKRTGEKVFLECVQDMDHENMFWYRQDPGLGLRLIYFSYDVKMKEKGDIPEGYSVSREKKERFSLILESASTNQTSMYLCASRAGQGAYEQYFGPGTRLTVT.

The chain has TRBV11-2 and TRBJ1-6; D ambiguous. Germline CDR1 is SGHAT and CDR2 is FQNNGV. Trimming took 1 base from V and 10 from J, leaving 14 bases between them. The length of the CDR3 is 15 residues. The DNA for the CDR3 is TGTGCCAGCAGCTTAGCGCGGGTAGGCGGGTCACCCCTCCACTTT. This sequence encodes CASSLARVGGSPLHF.

This clone has only a few counts. This chain uses TRBV10-3 with TRBJ2-5, with D perhaps TRBD1 (6 bases). V was shortened by 6 bases and J by 9 bases, with 14 bases between the two germline ends. This CDR3 comprises 12 residues. CDR1 is ENHRY, CDR2 SYGVKD, per germline. CDR3 sequence reads: CAISDQQGPQYF. CDR3 nucleotide sequence: TGTGCCATCAGCGACCAACAGGGTCCCCAGTACTTC.

The rearrangement joins TRBV3-1 (or the pseudogene TRBV3-2) to TRBJ2-3; 10 nucleotides agree with TRBD1. The CDR3 covers 15 residues. Germline assignment: CDR1 LGHDT and CDR2 YNNKEL (reference sequence). The V segment lost 4 bases and the J segment 0 bases; nucleotides outside the gene matches: 1. The CDR3, as DNA: TGTGCCAGCAGCCCGGGACAGGGGAGCACAGATACGCAGTATTTT. As protein: CASSPGQGSTDTQYF.

The chain carries TRBV9 and TRBJ2-3; D remains ambiguous. The CDR3 contains 14 residues. Trimming removed 4 bases from V and 8 bases from J, with 17 bases in between. Germline CDR1 is SGDLS and CDR2 is YYNGEE. CDR3 nucleotides: TGTGCCAGCAGCCCAACGACCGCAGGTGGTACGCAGTATTTT. As protein: CASSPTTAGGTQYF.

V gene TRBV19 combines with J gene TRBJ2-2, with D unclear. Trimming left V 1 base short and J 3 bases short, with 12 bases between. CDR1 and CDR2 (germline): LNHDA, SQIVND (reference sequence). This CDR3 contains 16 residues. The CDR3 DNA sequence: TGTGCCAGTAGTATAGTCAGGCAACTCGACACCGGGGAGCTGTTTTTT. It specifies CASSIVRQLDTGELFF.

The rearrangement uses TRBV30 and TRBJ1-5, with D possibly being TRBD1 (5 bases). The germline V gene encodes CDR1 GTSNPN and CDR2 SVGIG (reference sequence). Trimming pared 0 bases from V and 6 bases from J, leaving 15 bases between. The CDR3 contains 15 residues. The CDR3 sequence: CAWSVGGESSQPQHF. The CDR3 DNA follows: TGTGCCTGGAGTGTGGGAGGGGAGAGTAGTCAGCCCCAGCATTTT. Together with reference TRBV30 and TRBJ1-5, the CDR3 gives the full variable domain: SQTIHQWPATLVQPVGSPLSLECTVEGTSNPNLYWYRQAAGRGLQLLFYSVGIGQISSEVPQNLSASRPQDRQFILSSKKLLLSDSGFYLCAWSVGGESSQPQHFGDGTRLSIL.

CDR3 sequence reads: CASSLGSGASSYEQYF. The CDR3 region has the DNA TGCGCCAGCAGCTTGGGAAGCGGGGCTAGCTCCTACGAGCAGTACTTC. The gene calls are TRBV5-1 and TRBJ2-7; 7 bases agree with TRBD2. With 0 bases clipped from V and 0 bases from J, the junction kept 6 bases outside the gene matches. The CDR3 is made up of 16 amino acids. Per the germline V gene, CDR1 is SGHRS and CDR2 is YFSETQ.

The genes are TRBV10-3 and TRBJ2-2; 7 bases agree with TRBD1. V lost 11 bases and J lost 1; bases outside the gene matches: 10. The CDR3 is 15 residues long. Germline assignment: CDR1 ENHRY and CDR2 SYGVKD. The CDR3 region has the DNA TGTGCCTACTCGGCGAGGACAGGGAACACCGGGGAGCTGTTTTTT. Amino acid sequence: CAYSARTGNTGELFF.